What follows is one TCR beta chain and its context. Its specificity is unknown. Clones were sequenced by immunoSEQ multiplex PCR, and TCRdb holds only the in-frame ones, with some missing. The table records 2,500,000 or so clones, 80% to 95% of them present only once. The sample belongs to a study of shared clonotypes between healthy human individuals. Study-level background: The study enrolled a couple of women and three men aged 18 to 49.

Regarding the study as a whole: The naive CD4 repertoires of several donors were compared, and around 5% of clonotypes were shared. Clonotype sharing among the donors was expected to vary with sequencing depth.

Deletions cut 5 bases from V and 7 bases from J, with 21 bases between. Germline assignment: CDR1 SGHTA and CDR2 FQGNSA. CDR3 size: 16 residues. V is TRBV7-2 and J is TRBJ2-4; tentatively, D is TRBD1 or TRBD2 (6 bases each). Sample: naive CD4+ T cells from PBMCs. Specified subset: CD45RA+ positively selected. The receptor was isolated from a man aged 18 to 29 in good health. Some clones in this sample may be carry-over from other donors' samples. CDR3: CASSLVAGGAGNIQYF. CDR3 sequence (DNA): TGTGCCAGCAGCCTAGTCGCCGGGGGCGCTGGGAACATTCAGTACTTC.